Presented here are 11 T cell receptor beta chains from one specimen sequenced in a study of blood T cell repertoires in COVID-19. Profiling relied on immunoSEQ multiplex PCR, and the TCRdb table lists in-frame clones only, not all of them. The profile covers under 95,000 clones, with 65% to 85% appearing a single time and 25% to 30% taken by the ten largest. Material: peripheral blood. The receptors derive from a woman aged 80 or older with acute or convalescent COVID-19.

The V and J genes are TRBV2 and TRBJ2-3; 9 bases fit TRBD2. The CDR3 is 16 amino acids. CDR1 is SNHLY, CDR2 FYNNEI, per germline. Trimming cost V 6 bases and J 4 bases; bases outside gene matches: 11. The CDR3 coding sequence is TGTGCCAGCAGAACCCTTAGCGGGAGTTTGGCAGATACGCAGTATTTT. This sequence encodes CASRTLSGSLADTQYF.

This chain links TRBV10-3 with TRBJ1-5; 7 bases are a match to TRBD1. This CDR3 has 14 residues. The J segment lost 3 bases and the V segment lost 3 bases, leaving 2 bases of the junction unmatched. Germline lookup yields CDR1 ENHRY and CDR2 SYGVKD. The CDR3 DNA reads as TGTGCCATCAGTGAACAGGGGCTCAATCAGCCCCAGCATTTT. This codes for CAISEQGLNQPQHF.

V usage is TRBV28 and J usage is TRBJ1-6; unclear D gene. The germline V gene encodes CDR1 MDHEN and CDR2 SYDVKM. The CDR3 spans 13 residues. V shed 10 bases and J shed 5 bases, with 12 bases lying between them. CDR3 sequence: CATLHGNNSPLHF. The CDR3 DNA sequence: TGTGCCACCCTACACGGGAATAATTCACCCCTCCACTTT.

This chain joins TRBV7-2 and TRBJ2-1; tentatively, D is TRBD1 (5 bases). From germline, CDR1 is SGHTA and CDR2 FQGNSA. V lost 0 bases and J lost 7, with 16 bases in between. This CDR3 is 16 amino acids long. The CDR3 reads CASSLARWGPGNEQFF. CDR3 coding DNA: TGTGCCAGCAGCTTAGCGCGGTGGGGTCCAGGGAATGAGCAGTTCTTC.

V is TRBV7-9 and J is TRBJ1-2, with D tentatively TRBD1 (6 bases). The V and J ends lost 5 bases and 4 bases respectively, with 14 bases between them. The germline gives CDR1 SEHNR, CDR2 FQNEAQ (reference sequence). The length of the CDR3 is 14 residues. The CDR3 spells CASSPGDTFYGYTF. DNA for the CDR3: TGTGCCAGCAGCCCCGGGGACACTTTCTATGGCTACACCTTC.

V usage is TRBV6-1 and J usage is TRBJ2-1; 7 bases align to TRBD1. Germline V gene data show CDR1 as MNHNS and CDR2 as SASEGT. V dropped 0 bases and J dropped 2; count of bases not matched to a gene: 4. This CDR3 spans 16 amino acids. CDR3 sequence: CASSEALGGPYNEQFF. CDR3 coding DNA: TGTGCCAGCAGTGAAGCGTTAGGGGGCCCCTACAATGAGCAGTTCTTC.

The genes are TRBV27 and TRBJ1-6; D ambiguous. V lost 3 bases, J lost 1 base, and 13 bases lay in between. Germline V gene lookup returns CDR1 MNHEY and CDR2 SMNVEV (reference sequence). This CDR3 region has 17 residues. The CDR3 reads CASSFRMGESYNSPLHF. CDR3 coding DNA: TGTGCCAGCAGTTTTAGGATGGGAGAGTCCTATAATTCACCCCTCCACTTT.

The CDR3 bases are TGTGCCAGCAGCCGGGCCCTAGCGGAATCCTACAATGAGCAGTTCTTC. The encoded protein is CASSRALAESYNEQFF. V and J are TRBV5-4 and TRBJ2-1, with TRBD2 matching 7 bases. The V and J ends lost 4 bases and 1 base, in that order; junction bases with no gene match: 8. Germline V gene sequence: CDR1 SGHNT, CDR2 YYREEE (reference sequence). CDR3 length: 16 residues. Drawing the rest from reference TRBV5-4 and TRBJ2-1, the complete variable domain is ETGVTQSPTHLIKTRGQQVTLRCSSQSGHNTVSWYQQALGQGPQFIFQYYREEENGRGNFPPRFSGLQFPNYSSELNVNALELDDSALYLCASSRALAESYNEQFFGPGTRLTVL.

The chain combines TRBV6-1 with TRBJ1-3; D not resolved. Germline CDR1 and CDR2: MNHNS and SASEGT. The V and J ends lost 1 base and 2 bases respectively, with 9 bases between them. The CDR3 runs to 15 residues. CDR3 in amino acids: CASSEGPLAGNTIYF. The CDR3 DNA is TGTGCCAGCAGTGAAGGGCCGTTGGCTGGAAACACCATATATTTT.

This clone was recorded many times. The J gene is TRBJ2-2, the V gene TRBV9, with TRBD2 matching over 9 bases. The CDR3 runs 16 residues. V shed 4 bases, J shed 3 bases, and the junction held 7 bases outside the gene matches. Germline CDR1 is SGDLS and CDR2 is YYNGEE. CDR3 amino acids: CASSSGLADYTGELFF. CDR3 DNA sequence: TGTGCCAGCAGCTCGGGACTAGCCGATTACACCGGGGAGCTGTTTTTT.

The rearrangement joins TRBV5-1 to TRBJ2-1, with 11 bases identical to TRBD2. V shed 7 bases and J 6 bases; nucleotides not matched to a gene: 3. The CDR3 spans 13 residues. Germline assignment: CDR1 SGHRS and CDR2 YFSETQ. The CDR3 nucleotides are TGCGCCAGCGGCACTAGCGGGGGCAATGAGCAGTTCTTC. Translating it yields CASGTSGGNEQFF.